This T cell receptor beta chain was recorded in a study of Graves' ophthalmopathy and Graves' hyperthyroidism. Study outcomes and limitations: Cross-validated, the 13-signature model showed 87.88%/81.08% sensitivity/specificity, and 80%/75% in the test set.

The length of the CDR3 is 13 residues. V dropped 2 bases and J dropped 7; count of bases not matched to a gene: 2. CDR1 and CDR2 from the germline V gene are MNHEY and SVGEGT. RNA transcripts were the source from which TCR beta CDR3 regions were amplified. The authors performed first-round RT-PCR with HTBI primers and then a second-round multiplex PCR. TCRdb processed the multiplex PCR reads anew with MiXCR; each CDR3 protein has one entry. In the table there are more than 300,000 distinct CDR3 sequences, 17% of which are singletons. This clonotype has ten or more counts. Its cognate antigen is unknown.

The sample comprised peripheral blood. The V gene is TRBV6-2 or TRBV6-3, the J gene TRBJ2-4; 7 bases agree with TRBD2. The TCR comes from an adult woman with stable Graves' hyperthyroidism. CDR3 loop: CASSYLGGNIQYF. The CDR3 region has the DNA TGTGCCAGCAGTTACCTCGGGGGGAACATTCAGTACTTC.